This is a list of T cell receptor beta chains from one sample in a study of blood T cell repertoires in COVID-19. Here immunoSEQ multiplex PCR was the method, and the copy in TCRdb shows in-frame clones only, minus some. The sample consists of about 160,000 clones, about four fifths of them appearing once. The sequencing sample was made of PBMCs or T cells enriched from blood (not recorded which). Receptor source: a woman in her forties or fifties in a cohort exposed to, infected with or recovered from COVID-19 (not recorded which). The CDR3 runs from the conserved cysteine through the conserved F or W. Each record gives: V gene, D gene, clone size, J gene, CDR3 DNA, CDR3 protein. A D gene is named only where the DNA matches it firmly. Rows may omit the clone size; those that give it use once, few, many or a size class.

>TRBV28|TRBD1|NA|TRBJ2-6
TGTGCCAGCAGGACGGGACAGGGGGCGACTGGGGCCAACGTCCTGACTTTC
CASRTGQGATGANVLTF
>TRBV25-1|NA|NA|TRBJ2-1
TGTGCCACAGCGGATACCTCCTACAATGAGCAGTTCTTC
CATADTSYNEQFF
>TRBV9|NA|NA|TRBJ2-7
TGTGCCAGCAGCGCCACAGGCTACGAGCAGTACTTC
CASSATGYEQYF
>TRBV2|TRBD1|once|TRBJ2-2
TGTGCCACTAGGGACAGGGCGGCCGGGGAGCTGTTTTTT
CATRDRAAGELFF
>TRBV5-1|TRBD2|NA|TRBJ2-1
TGCGCCAGCCACCATGAGGGGACTAGCGGGAGCGGTGAGCAGTTCTTC
CASHHEGTSGSGEQFF
>TRBV27|TRBD1|NA|TRBJ2-5
TGTGCCAGCAGCCCCGGGACAGGGACGACCGTAGAGACCCAGTACTTC
CASSPGTGTTVETQYF
>TRBV4-3|NA|NA|TRBJ2-1
TGCGCCAGCAGCCAAGATCCCCCCCCCACCGGTGAGCAGTTCTTC
CASSQDPPPTGEQFF
>TRBV28|NA|NA|TRBJ2-5
TGTGCCAGCAGCCCGCCCGGGACAAAGGAGACCCAGTACTTC
CASSPPGTKETQYF
>TRBV19|NA|once|TRBJ2-1
TGTGCCAGTAGTATAGCATCGGGGACTGGATACAATGAGCAGTTCTTC
CASSIASGTGYNEQFF
>TRBV18|NA|NA|TRBJ2-3
TGTGCCAGCTCACCGGGCAGGTTATTAGCAGATACGCAGTATTTT
CASSPGRLLADTQYF
>TRBV18|TRBD1|NA|TRBJ1-5
TGTGCCAGCTCACCAACGACAGGGGGGAATCAGCCCCAGCATTTT
CASSPTTGGNQPQHF
>TRBV27|TRBD1|NA|TRBJ2-7
TGTGCCAGCAGTCGGACAGGGTCGGAATCAAACGAGTACTTC
CASSRTGSESNEYF
>TRBV9|NA|NA|TRBJ1-5
TGTGCCAGCAGCGTAGTTAGGGGCAGCAATCAGCCCCAGCATTTT
CASSVVRGSNQPQHF
>TRBV2|NA|NA|TRBJ2-7
TGTGCCAGCAGTGAGGGGGCCTCACTAGCGTATTCTCGGTACTTC
CASSEGASLAYSRYF
>TRBV19|NA|NA|TRBJ1-2
TGTGCCAGTACCTTGGGGGCCCATAACTATGGCTACACCTTC
CASTLGAHNYGYTF
>TRBV7-8|TRBD2|NA|TRBJ2-2
TGTGCCAGCAGCTTGTTAGCGGGGACGACCCTGAACACCGGGGAGCTGTTTTTT
CASSLLAGTTLNTGELFF
>TRBV5-4|TRBD1|NA|TRBJ1-1
TGTGCCAGCAGGCTGGATAACAGGGGTGCAGGGAGCACTGAAGCTTTCTTT
CASRLDNRGAGSTEAFF
>TRBV5-4|NA|NA|TRBJ1-1
TGTGCCAGCAGCCTGCGCGGGGTGAACACTGAAGCTTTCTTT
CASSLRGVNTEAFF
>TRBV3-1/TRBV3-2|TRBD1|NA|TRBJ1-4
TGTGCCAGCAGCGCAAGGACAGGGTCAACTAATGAAAAACTGTTTTTT
CASSARTGSTNEKLFF
>TRBV7-9|TRBD2|NA|TRBJ2-3
TGTGCCAGCAGCTTAACTAGCGGGAGCACAGATACGCAGTATTTT
CASSLTSGSTDTQYF
>TRBV5-1|TRBD1|NA|TRBJ1-1
TGCGCCAGCAGCCAGGGGACAGGGAACACTGAAGCTTTCTTT
CASSQGTGNTEAFF
>TRBV3-1/TRBV3-2|NA|NA|TRBJ1-5
TGTGCCAGCAGTCCAGCCGGGGGATATCAGCCCCAGCATTTT
CASSPAGGYQPQHF
>TRBV11-2|NA|NA|TRBJ2-5
TGTGCCAGCAGCTCCCCCGGGACCCAGTACTTC
CASSSPGTQYF
>TRBV15|NA|NA|TRBJ2-3
TGTGCCACCAGCAGAGAAGGCCCCGCGGGGTGGGGCACAGATACGCAGTATTTT
CATSREGPAGWGTDTQYF
>TRBV18|TRBD1|NA|TRBJ2-1
TGTGCCAGCTCAACCGGGACAGGGGGATTCGGGGAGCAGTTCTTC
CASSTGTGGFGEQFF
>TRBV14|NA|NA|TRBJ1-3
TGTGCCAGCAGCCAACAGTCGTCTGGAAACACCATATATTTT
CASSQQSSGNTIYF
>TRBV6-1|NA|NA|TRBJ1-2
TGTGCCAGCAGTGACCCGGGAAAGGACTATGGCTACACCTTC
CASSDPGKDYGYTF
>TRBV6-6|TRBD1|NA|TRBJ1-3
TGTGCCAGCAGTTACACAGGGGGTTCCCTCGGAAACACCATATATTTT
CASSYTGGSLGNTIYF
>TRBV2|TRBD2|NA|TRBJ2-5
TGTGCCAGCAATCGTGAGGAGAGACTAGCGGGAGGAGGAGAGACCCAGTACTTC
CASNREERLAGGGETQYF
>TRBV5-6|TRBD1|NA|TRBJ2-3
TGTGCCAGCAGCCCATTACAGGGGGCGGGAGATACGCAGTATTTT
CASSPLQGAGDTQYF
>TRBV5-8|TRBD1|once|TRBJ1-5
TGTGCCAGCAGCTTGGTCCGCAGGGGGTATAGCAATCAGCCCCAGCATTTT
CASSLVRRGYSNQPQHF
>TRBV28|TRBD1|NA|TRBJ1-5
TGTGCCAGCAGGGAGGGGGCCGGATATAGCAATCAGCCCCAGCATTTT
CASREGAGYSNQPQHF